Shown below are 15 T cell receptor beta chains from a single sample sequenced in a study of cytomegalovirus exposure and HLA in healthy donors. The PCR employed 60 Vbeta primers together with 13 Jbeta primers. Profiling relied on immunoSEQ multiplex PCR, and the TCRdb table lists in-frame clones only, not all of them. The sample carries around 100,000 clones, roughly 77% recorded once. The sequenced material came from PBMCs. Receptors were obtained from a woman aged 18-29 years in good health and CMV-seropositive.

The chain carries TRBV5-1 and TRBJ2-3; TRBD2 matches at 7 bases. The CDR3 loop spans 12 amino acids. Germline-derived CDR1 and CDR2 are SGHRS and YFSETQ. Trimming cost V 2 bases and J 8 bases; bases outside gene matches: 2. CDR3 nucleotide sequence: TGCGCCAGCAGCTTCTTAGCGGGTACGCAGTATTTT. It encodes CASSFLAGTQYF.

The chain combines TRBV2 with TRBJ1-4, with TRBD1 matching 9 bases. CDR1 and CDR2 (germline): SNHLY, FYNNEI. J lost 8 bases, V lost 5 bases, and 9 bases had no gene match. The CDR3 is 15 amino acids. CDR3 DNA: TGTGCCAGCAGTAAGGACAGGGGATCGGAGGAAAAACTGTTTTTT. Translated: CASSKDRGSEEKLFF.

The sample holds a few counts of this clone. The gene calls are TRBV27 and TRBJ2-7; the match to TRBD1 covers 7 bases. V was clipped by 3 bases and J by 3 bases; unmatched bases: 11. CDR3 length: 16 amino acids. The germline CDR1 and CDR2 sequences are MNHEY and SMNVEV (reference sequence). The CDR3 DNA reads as TGTGCCAGCAGTTTTACTGTCTGGGGACAGAGCTACGAGCAGTACTTC. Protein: CASSFTVWGQSYEQYF.

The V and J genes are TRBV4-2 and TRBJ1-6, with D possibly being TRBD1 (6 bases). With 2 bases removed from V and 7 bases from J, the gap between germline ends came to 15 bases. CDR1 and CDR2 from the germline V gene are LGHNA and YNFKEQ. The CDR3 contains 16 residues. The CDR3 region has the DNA TGTGCCAGCAGCCAACAAGGGGGAACAGGAAATTCACCCCTCCACTTT. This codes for CASSQQGGTGNSPLHF.

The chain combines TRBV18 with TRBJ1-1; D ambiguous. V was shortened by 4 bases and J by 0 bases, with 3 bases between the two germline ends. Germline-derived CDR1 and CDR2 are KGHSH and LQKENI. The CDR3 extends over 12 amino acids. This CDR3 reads CASSRVNTEAFF. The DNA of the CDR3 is TGTGCCAGCTCACGAGTGAACACTGAAGCTTTCTTT.

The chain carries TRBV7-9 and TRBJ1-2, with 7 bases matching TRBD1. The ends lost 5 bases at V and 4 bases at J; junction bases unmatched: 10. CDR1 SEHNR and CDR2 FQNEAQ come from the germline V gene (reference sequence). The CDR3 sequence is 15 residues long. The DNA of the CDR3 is TGTGCCAGCAGCCCCCATGACAGGGACCCCTATGGCTACACCTTC. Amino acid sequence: CASSPHDRDPYGYTF.

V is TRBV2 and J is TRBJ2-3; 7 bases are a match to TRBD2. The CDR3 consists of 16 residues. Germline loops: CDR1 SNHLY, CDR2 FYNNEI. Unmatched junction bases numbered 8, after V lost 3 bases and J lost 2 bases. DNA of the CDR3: TGTGCCAGCAGTGACCCCCCAGCGGGGTACACAGATACGCAGTATTTT. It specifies CASSDPPAGYTDTQYF.

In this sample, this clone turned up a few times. The CDR3 DNA reads TGTGCCAGCACCTACATAAGATACGGGAAAGGCACCATATATTTT. It is translated as CASTYIRYGKGTIYF. The chain has TRBV7-8 and TRBJ1-3; D remains unclear. V dropped 7 bases and J dropped 9 bases, with 22 bases sitting between them. Germline V lookup: CDR1 SGHVS, CDR2 FQNEAQ. The length of the CDR3 is 15 residues.

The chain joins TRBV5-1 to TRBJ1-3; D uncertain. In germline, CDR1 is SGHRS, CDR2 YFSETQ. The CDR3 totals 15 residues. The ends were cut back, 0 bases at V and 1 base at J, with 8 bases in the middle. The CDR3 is CASSLDSRSGNTIYF. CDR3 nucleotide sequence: TGCGCCAGCAGCTTGGATTCCAGATCTGGAAACACCATATATTTT.

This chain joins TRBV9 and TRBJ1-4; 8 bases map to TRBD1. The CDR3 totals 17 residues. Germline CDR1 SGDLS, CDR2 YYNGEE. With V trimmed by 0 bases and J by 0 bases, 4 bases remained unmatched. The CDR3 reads CASSVVGTGATNEKLFF. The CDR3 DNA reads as TGTGCCAGCAGCGTAGTGGGGACAGGAGCAACTAATGAAAAACTGTTTTTT.

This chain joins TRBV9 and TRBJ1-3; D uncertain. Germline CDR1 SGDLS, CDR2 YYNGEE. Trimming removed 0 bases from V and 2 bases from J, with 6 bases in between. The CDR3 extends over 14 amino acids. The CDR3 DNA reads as TGTGCCAGCAGCGTAGAGAGGACTGGAAACACCATATATTTT. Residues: CASSVERTGNTIYF.

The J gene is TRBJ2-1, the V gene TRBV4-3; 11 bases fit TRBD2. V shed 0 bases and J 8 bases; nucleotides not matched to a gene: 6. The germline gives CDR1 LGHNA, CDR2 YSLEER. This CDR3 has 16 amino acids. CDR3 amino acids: CASSQDTSGSYYEQFF. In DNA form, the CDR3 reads TGCGCCAGCAGCCAAGATACTAGCGGGAGTTACTATGAGCAGTTCTTC.

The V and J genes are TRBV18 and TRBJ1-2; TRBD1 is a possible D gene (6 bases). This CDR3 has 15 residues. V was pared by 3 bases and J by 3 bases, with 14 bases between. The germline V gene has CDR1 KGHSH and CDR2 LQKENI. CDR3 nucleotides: TGTGCCAGCTCACCGTATACAGGGAGGGACTATGGCTACACCTTC. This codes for CASSPYTGRDYGYTF.

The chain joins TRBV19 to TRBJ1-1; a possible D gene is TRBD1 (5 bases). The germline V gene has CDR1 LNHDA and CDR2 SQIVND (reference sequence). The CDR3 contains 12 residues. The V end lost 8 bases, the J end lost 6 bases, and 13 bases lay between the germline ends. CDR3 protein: CASSLRGSEAFF. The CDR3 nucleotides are TGTGCCAGTTCTCTTAGGGGTTCTGAAGCTTTCTTT.

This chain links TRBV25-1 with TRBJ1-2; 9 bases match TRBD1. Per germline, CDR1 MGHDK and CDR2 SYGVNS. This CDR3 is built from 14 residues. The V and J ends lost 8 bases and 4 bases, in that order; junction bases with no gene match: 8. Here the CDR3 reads CASGDRAKLYGYTF. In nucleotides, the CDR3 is TGTGCCAGCGGGGACAGGGCCAAACTCTATGGCTACACCTTC.